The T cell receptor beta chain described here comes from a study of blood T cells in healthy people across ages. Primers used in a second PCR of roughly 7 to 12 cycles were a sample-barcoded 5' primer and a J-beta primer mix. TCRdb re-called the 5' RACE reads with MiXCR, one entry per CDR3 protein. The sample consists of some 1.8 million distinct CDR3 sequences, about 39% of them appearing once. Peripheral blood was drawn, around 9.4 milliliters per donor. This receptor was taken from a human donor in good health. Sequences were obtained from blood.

CDR3 residues: CSGNRDRGKWETQYF. CDR3 nucleotide sequence: TGCAGCGGCAACCGGGACAGGGGAAAATGGGAGACCCAGTACTTC. This rearrangement joins TRBV29-1 to TRBJ2-5; 10 bases are shared with TRBD1. The germline V gene has CDR1 SQVTM and CDR2 ANQGSEA. V was pared by 7 bases and J by 5 bases, with 13 bases of the junction left unmatched. This CDR3 has 15 amino acids.